The T cell receptor (beta chain) under discussion was sequenced for a study of blood T cell repertoires in COVID-19. Across the whole study: From the United States, Italy and Spain came samples of acute and convalescent COVID-19. T cells, B-cell-depleted T cells, or PBMCs supplied cDNA or gDNA.

The CDR3 is 19 residues long. The V gene's germline CDR1 is KGHDR and CDR2 SFDVKD. The V segment lost 3 bases and the J segment 3 bases; nucleotides outside the gene matches: 13. In the original analysis: By means of reference gene primer amplification, nucleated cell counts were estimated. Produced via immunoSEQ multiplex PCR; TCRdb's table is partial and in-frame only. Clonal size and the V and J genes are those of that table, whereas D and trimming came from the DNA. This sample yields roughly 100,000 clones, of which 70% to 90% are seen a single time; around 4.1% belongs to the top ten. The clonotype comes from a man aged 55-75 years with acute or convalescent COVID-19. The chain uses TRBV24-1 and TRBJ2-1, with 10 nucleotides matching TRBD2. The sample consisted of peripheral blood. The CDR3 loop reads CATSDSSIASSGGYNEQFF. The CDR3 coding sequence is TGTGCCACCAGTGATAGCTCCATCGCCTCTAGCGGGGGCTACAATGAGCAGTTCTTC.